Shown below are 18 T cell receptor beta chains from a single sample sequenced in a study of shared clonotypes between healthy human individuals. Terminally differentiated effector memory CD45RA+ cells were excluded by CCR7 positive selection of CD45RO-negative cells. Clones were sequenced by immunoSEQ multiplex PCR, and TCRdb holds only the in-frame ones, with some missing. The data contain about 2 million clones, 85% to 95% of them singletons. The sample consisted of naive CD8+ T cells sorted from blood. The receptors originated from a young man in good health.

This clone was seen a single time. The chain carries TRBV5-6 and TRBJ2-1; either TRBD1 or TRBD2 may fit D (5 bases each). Per the germline V gene, CDR1 is SGHDT and CDR2 is YYEEEE. The V and J ends lost 4 bases and 7 bases respectively, with 9 bases between them. The CDR3 sequence is 12 residues long. The CDR3, as DNA: TGTGCCAGCAGCACCGGGACGAATGAGCAGTTCTTC. Protein product: CASSTGTNEQFF.

The genes are TRBV7-3 and TRBJ1-2; TRBD1 might be the D (5 bases). The CDR3 runs 15 residues. Germline CDR1 and CDR2: SGHTA and FQGTGA. The germline V and J ends were trimmed by 5 bases and 2 bases, with 15 bases remaining between them. Written as DNA, the CDR3 is TGTGCCAGCAGCCCCCAGGGCGGTCCGAACTATGGCTACACCTTC. Translation gives CASSPQGGPNYGYTF.

V gene TRBV2 combines with J gene TRBJ2-7; D is ambiguous. The CDR3 spans 14 residues. V gave up 3 bases and J gave up 0 bases, with 9 bases separating them. The germline gives CDR1 SNHLY, CDR2 FYNNEI. The CDR3 loop reads CASSDPASSYEQYF. The CDR3 coding sequence is TGTGCCAGCAGTGACCCAGCTAGCTCCTACGAGCAGTACTTC.

The J gene is TRBJ1-2, the V gene TRBV2, with a possible D match to TRBD1 (5 bases). The germline V and J ends were trimmed by 6 bases and 2 bases, with 13 bases remaining between them. CDR1 is SNHLY, CDR2 FYNNEI, per germline. The CDR3 covers 14 residues. The CDR3 sequence is CASSGRDWNYGYTF. The CDR3 bases are TGTGCCAGCAGCGGCCGGGACTGGAACTATGGCTACACCTTC.

The chain uses TRBV5-1 and TRBJ2-7; D remains ambiguous. Germline CDR1 is SGHRS and CDR2 is YFSETQ. The ends were cut back, 0 bases at V and 3 bases at J, with 13 bases in the middle. The CDR3 loop spans 15 amino acids. CDR3 DNA sequence: TGCGCCAGCAGCTTGGGTACGCTGGATCACTACGAGCAGTACTTC. Protein sequence: CASSLGTLDHYEQYF.

The chain links TRBV29-1 to TRBJ2-1; D may be TRBD1 (6 bases). Trimming shortened V by 2 bases and J by 8 bases, and 19 bases separated the two germline ends. Germline V gene lookup returns CDR1 SQVTM and CDR2 ANQGSEA. The CDR3 is made up of 15 amino acids. The CDR3 is CSVEFPHEGQYEQFF. CDR3 DNA: TGCAGCGTTGAATTCCCGCATGAGGGACAATATGAGCAGTTCTTC.

Here the CDR3 reads CASSQDFRIIYEQYF. The CDR3 nucleotides read TGTGCCAGCAGCCAAGATTTTCGGATCATATACGAGCAGTACTTC. The chain links TRBV14 to TRBJ2-7; unclear D gene. Germline V CDR1 and CDR2: SGHDN, FVKESK. The germline V and J ends were trimmed by 0 bases and 4 bases, with 13 bases remaining between them. The CDR3 runs to 15 residues.

The chain is built from TRBV9 and TRBJ2-7, with 7 bases identical to TRBD1. Germline CDR1 reads SGDLS; CDR2 reads YYNGEE. This CDR3 contains 15 residues. The V and J ends lost 3 bases and 2 bases, in that order; junction bases with no gene match: 8. CDR3 in DNA: TGTGCCAGCAGCGCGACCGGGACAGTCCCCTACGAGCAGTACTTC. It specifies CASSATGTVPYEQYF.

The chain uses TRBV6-5 and TRBJ1-5; the D is unclear. V was pared by 0 bases and J by 2 bases, with 5 bases between. The germline V gene has CDR1 MNHEY and CDR2 SVGAGI. The CDR3 runs 14 residues. CDR3 nucleotides: TGTGCCAGCAGTTACTCCGTGGGCAATCAGCCCCAGCATTTT. Amino acid sequence: CASSYSVGNQPQHF.

A word on this clone: The same CDR3 arises from other DNA sequences in this sample as well. The chain employs TRBV27 and TRBJ1-5, with D maybe TRBD1 (5 bases). The germline V gene has CDR1 MNHEY and CDR2 SMNVEV (reference sequence). V was pared by 3 bases and J by 6 bases, with 12 bases between. This CDR3 has 14 amino acids. CDR3: CASSFGQGSQPQHF. DNA for the CDR3: TGTGCCAGCAGTTTTGGGCAGGGTAGTCAGCCCCAGCATTTT.

The CDR3: CASSQAVDQYNEQFF. Here the CDR3 DNA reads TGTGCCAGCAGCCAGGCCGTGGATCAGTACAATGAGCAGTTCTTC. The rearrangement joins TRBV4-2 to TRBJ2-1; no clear D gene. Between the trimmed V and J ends, which lost 3 bases and 4 bases, there was a span of 13 bases. Germline V CDR1 and CDR2: LGHNA, YNFKEQ. The CDR3 has 15 residues.

V and J are TRBV4-3 and TRBJ1-2; no reliable D call. This CDR3 comprises 14 residues. Trimming removed 4 bases at V and 5 bases at J, with 14 bases between. In germline, CDR1 is LGHNA, CDR2 YSLEER. This CDR3 is CASSPSGGDYGYTF. CDR3 nucleotide sequence: TGCGCCAGCAGCCCTAGCGGAGGAGATTATGGCTACACCTTC.

The chain combines TRBV6-5 with TRBJ1-4, with D unclear. The V end was cut by 2 bases, the J end by 4 bases, with 8 bases between. Germline V lookup: CDR1 MNHEY, CDR2 SVGAGI. This CDR3 spans 14 amino acids. CDR3 DNA sequence: TGTGCCAGCAGTTACGGGCAGGTTAATGAAAAACTGTTTTTT. It yields the protein CASSYGQVNEKLFF.

The J gene is TRBJ2-4, the V gene TRBV7-9; TRBD1 matches 7 bases. Germline loops: CDR1 SEHNR, CDR2 FQNEAQ (reference sequence). The CDR3 is made up of 12 amino acids. The V gene end was trimmed by 7 bases and the J gene end by 7 bases; junction bases not matched to a gene: 4. The CDR3 region is CASTMDRNIQYF. CDR3 DNA sequence: TGTGCCAGCACCATGGACAGGAACATTCAGTACTTC.

J is TRBJ1-2 and V is TRBV14; tentatively, D is TRBD1 (5 bases). This CDR3 comprises 14 residues. Trimming cost V 1 base and J 6 bases, with 12 bases left between them. Germline CDR1 SGHDN, CDR2 FVKESK. The CDR3 coding sequence is TGTGCCAGCAGCCAAGTGGGCAGGGTAGATGGCTACACCTTC. It yields the protein CASSQVGRVDGYTF. The full variable domain, in which reference TRBV14 and TRBJ1-2 provide the parts outside the CDR3, is EAGVTQFPSHSVIEKGQTVTLRCDPISGHDNLYWYRRVMGKEIKFLLHFVKESKQDESGMPNNRFLAERTGGTYSTLKVQPAELEDSGVYFCASSQVGRVDGYTFGSGTRLTVV.

The J gene is TRBJ2-5, the V gene TRBV27; 7 bases map to TRBD1. Trimming at V came to 3 bases and at J to 6 bases, leaving 7 bases not matched to a gene. The CDR3 has 14 residues. The V gene's germline CDR1 is MNHEY and CDR2 SMNVEV (reference sequence). This CDR3 is CASSFVGGFKTQYF. As DNA, the CDR3 is TGTGCCAGCAGTTTTGTAGGGGGCTTTAAGACCCAGTACTTC.

Comment on this clone: The sample has other DNA sequences that encode this CDR3 too. This chain joins TRBV10-3 and TRBJ1-1; D unresolved. Trimming took 0 bases from V and 0 from J, leaving 8 bases between them. Germline assignment: CDR1 ENHRY and CDR2 SYGVKD. This CDR3 contains 15 residues. CDR3 amino acids: CAISESPGLNTEAFF. CDR3 sequence (DNA): TGTGCCATCAGTGAGTCCCCGGGATTGAACACTGAAGCTTTCTTT.

The V and J genes are TRBV9 and TRBJ1-1; D gene unclear. Trimming shortened V by 3 bases and J by 1 base, and 10 bases separated the two germline ends. CDR1 is SGDLS, CDR2 YYNGEE, per germline. The CDR3 runs to 14 residues. The DNA of the CDR3 is TGTGCCAGCAGCGCGAGCCACGAGAACACTGAAGCTTTCTTT. It codes for CASSASHENTEAFF. The whole variable domain, remainder taken from reference TRBV9 and TRBJ1-1, is DSGVTQTPKHLITATGQRVTLRCSPRSGDLSVYWYQQSLDQGLQFLIQYYNGEERAKGNILERFSAQQFPDLHSELNLSSLELGDSALYFCASSASHENTEAFFGQGTRLTVV.